Below are 17 T cell receptor beta chains sequenced from a single sample in a study of shared clonotypes between healthy human individuals. TCRdb keeps only in-frame clones here, not all; method: immunoSEQ multiplex PCR. The data hold 2 million to 2.5 million clones, with just over 90% observed a single time. The source material was naive CD4+ T cells from PBMCs. The subset is: CD45RA+ positively selected. These receptors were obtained from a man aged 18 to 29 in good health. Some clones in this sample may be carry-over from other donors' samples.

This clone was counted between two and nine times. The rearrangement links TRBV10-3 to TRBJ1-1; TRBD1 aligns across 7 bases. Losses at the gene ends were 2 bases for V and 4 bases for J; bases not matched to a gene: 4. The CDR3 has 14 residues. Germline CDR1 and CDR2: ENHRY and SYGVKD. CDR3 nucleotides: TGTGCCATCAGTGAGACCTCAGGGGGCACTGAAGCTTTCTTT. Translated, it gives CAISETSGGTEAFF.

The gene calls are TRBV6-5 and TRBJ1-2; 8 bases are shared with TRBD1. CDR1 is MNHEY, CDR2 SVGAGI, per germline. The CDR3 runs to 13 residues. V shed 10 bases, J shed 3 bases, and the junction held 7 bases outside the gene matches. For the CDR3, the DNA is TGTGCCACTAAGGGGGGACAGGACTATGGCTACACCTTC. It yields the protein CATKGGQDYGYTF.

The rearrangement joins TRBV5-1 to TRBJ2-1; no clear D gene. V lost 4 bases, J lost 7 bases, and 15 bases lay in between. Looked up from germline, CDR1 is SGHRS and CDR2 is YFSETQ. The CDR3 has 14 residues. The CDR3 DNA sequence: TGCGCCAGCAGCAGCTCACCGGAGAATAATGAGCAGTTCTTC. Translated, it gives CASSSSPENNEQFF. Full variable domain (outside the CDR3, taken from reference TRBV5-1 and TRBJ2-1): KAGVTQTPRYLIKTRGQQVTLSCSPISGHRSVSWYQQTPGQGLQFLFEYFSETQRNKGNFPGRFSGRQFSNSRSEMNVSTLELGDSALYLCASSSSPENNEQFFGPGTRLTVL.

The chain couples TRBV30 to TRBJ1-2; 7 nucleotides align to TRBD1. Germline CDR1 and CDR2: GTSNPN and SVGIG (reference sequence). J was trimmed by 6 bases and V by 1 base; bases with no gene match: 5. The CDR3 has 13 amino acids. The CDR3 bases are TGTGCCTGGAGTGGAACGGACAGGCATGGCTACACCTTC. Protein product: CAWSGTDRHGYTF.

The chain joins TRBV7-7 to TRBJ2-3, with 12 bases matching TRBD2. V lost 5 bases, J lost 2 bases, and 5 bases stayed unmatched. CDR1 is SSHAT, CDR2 FNYEAQ, per germline (reference sequence). The CDR3 extends over 16 amino acids. The CDR3 loop reads CASSELAGGFTDTQYF. In DNA form, the CDR3 reads TGTGCCAGCAGCGAACTAGCGGGAGGTTTCACAGATACGCAGTATTTT.

This clone was seen a single time. The V call is TRBV5-4, the J call TRBJ2-7; TRBD2 matches 12 bases. Unmatched junction bases numbered 11, after V lost 4 bases and J lost 6 bases. Germline values: CDR1 SGHNT, CDR2 YYREEE (reference sequence). This CDR3 has 16 residues. The CDR3 bases are TGTGCCAGCAGCGCCCCGACTAGCGGGAGAGGTGGCGAGCAGTACTTC. It yields the protein CASSAPTSGRGGEQYF.

The rearrangement uses TRBV2 and TRBJ2-5; maybe TRBD2 (5 bases). The germline CDR1 and CDR2 sequences are SNHLY and FYNNEI. V gave up 6 bases and J gave up 2 bases, with 16 bases separating them. This CDR3 is built from 15 residues. The CDR3 sequence is CASSARTGNQETQYF. The CDR3 DNA sequence: TGTGCCAGCAGCGCAAGGACTGGTAATCAAGAGACCCAGTACTTC.

V is TRBV7-2 and J is TRBJ1-2; TRBD1 is a possible D gene (5 bases). V lost 5 bases and J 6 bases, leaving 13 bases between the germline ends. The CDR3 sequence is 13 residues long. Germline CDR1 SGHTA, CDR2 FQGNSA. In nucleotides, the CDR3 is TGTGCCAGCAGCCAACGACGGGGGAATGGCTACACCTTC. It specifies CASSQRRGNGYTF.

The chain links TRBV11-2 to TRBJ2-1; no clear D gene. The CDR3 is 16 residues long. Germline CDR1 SGHAT, CDR2 FQNNGV. Trimming shortened V by 4 bases and J by 1 base, and 14 bases separated the two germline ends. The CDR3 region is CASSSSSDRSYNEQFF. The CDR3 nucleotides read TGTGCCAGCAGCTCATCCTCGGATAGGTCCTACAATGAGCAGTTCTTC.

This rearrangement joins TRBV7-6 to TRBJ1-2; the D is unclear. This CDR3 spans 14 amino acids. The germline V gene encodes CDR1 SGHVS and CDR2 FNYEAQ. Trimming cost V 5 bases and J 2 bases, with 12 bases left between them. DNA for the CDR3: TGTGCCAGCAGCGCTAGGACGGGAAACTATGGCTACACCTTC. This translates into CASSARTGNYGYTF.

The chain is built from TRBV14 and TRBJ2-3; 9 positions agree with TRBD2. V trimming: 0 bases; J trimming: 4 bases; junction bases outside the gene matches: 11. The CDR3 is 18 residues long. Germline values: CDR1 SGHDN, CDR2 FVKESK. The CDR3 DNA reads TGTGCCAGCAGCCAAGAAGGGCGGGCTAGCGGGATCCCAGATACGCAGTATTTT. Residues: CASSQEGRASGIPDTQYF.

The chain links TRBV18 to TRBJ1-1; 9 bases agree with TRBD1. Trimming at V came to 4 bases and at J to 6 bases, leaving 3 bases not matched to a gene. The length of the CDR3 is 13 residues. CDR1 and CDR2 (germline): KGHSH, LQKENI. The CDR3 protein is CASSLGQGSEAFF. In nucleotides, the CDR3 is TGTGCCAGCTCACTGGGACAGGGCTCTGAAGCTTTCTTT.

The rearrangement joins TRBV28 to TRBJ2-6; unclear D gene. V shed 7 bases and J shed 4 bases, with 14 bases lying between them. In germline, CDR1 is MDHEN, CDR2 SYDVKM. CDR3 length: 15 amino acids. DNA for the CDR3: TGTGCCAGCATCCCCAGGAAAACAGGGGCCAACGTCCTGACTTTC. Translated, it gives CASIPRKTGANVLTF.

V is TRBV6-5 and J is TRBJ1-2; a possible D gene is TRBD1 (5 bases). The V end was cut by 2 bases, the J end by 10 bases, with 14 bases between. CDR3 length equals 13 residues. The germline gives CDR1 MNHEY, CDR2 SVGAGI. The CDR3 DNA is TGTGCCAGCAGTTACGGGACGGGTCTCGTCTACACCTTC. Amino acid sequence: CASSYGTGLVYTF.

This rearrangement joins TRBV2 to TRBJ2-2; D possibly corresponds to TRBD1 (7 bases). Germline assignment: CDR1 SNHLY and CDR2 FYNNEI. The length of the CDR3 is 14 residues. V was pared by 7 bases and J by 4 bases, with 13 bases between. The CDR3 sequence is CASTQGGGTGELFF. The CDR3 nucleotides are TGTGCCAGCACCCAGGGGGGCGGCACCGGGGAGCTGTTTTTT.

This chain uses TRBV11-2 with TRBJ1-2, with D unclear. The CDR3 consists of 11 residues. Trimming left V 4 bases short and J 4 bases short, with 4 bases between. Germline V gene lookup returns CDR1 SGHAT and CDR2 FQNNGV. The CDR3 sequence: CASSSAYGYTF. CDR3 in DNA: TGTGCCAGCAGCTCAGCCTATGGCTACACCTTC.

The chain joins TRBV4-1 to TRBJ2-2, with D possibly being TRBD2 (6 bases). Germline CDR1 reads MGHRA; CDR2 reads YSYEKL. The CDR3 spans 17 residues. The germline V and J ends were trimmed by 1 base and 4 bases, with 16 bases remaining between them. The CDR3 is CASSQAPWGVSTGELFF. CDR3 nucleotides: TGCGCCAGCAGCCAAGCCCCTTGGGGGGTGAGCACCGGGGAGCTGTTTTTT.